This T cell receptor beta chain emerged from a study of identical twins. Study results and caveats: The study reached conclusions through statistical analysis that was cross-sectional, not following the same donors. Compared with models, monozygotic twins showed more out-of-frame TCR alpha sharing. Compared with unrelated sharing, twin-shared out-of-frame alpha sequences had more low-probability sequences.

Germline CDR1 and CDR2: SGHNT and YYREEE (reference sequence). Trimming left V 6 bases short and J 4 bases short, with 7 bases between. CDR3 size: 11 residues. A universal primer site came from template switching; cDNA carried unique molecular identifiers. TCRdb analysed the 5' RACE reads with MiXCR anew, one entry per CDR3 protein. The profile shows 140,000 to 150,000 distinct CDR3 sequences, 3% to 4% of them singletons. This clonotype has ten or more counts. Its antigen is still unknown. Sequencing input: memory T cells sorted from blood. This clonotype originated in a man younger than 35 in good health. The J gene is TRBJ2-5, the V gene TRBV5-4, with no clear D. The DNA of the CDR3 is TGTGCCAGCACCTCCGGAGAGACCCAGTACTTC. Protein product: CASTSGETQYF.